The 28 T cell receptor beta chains below all came from one sample that was sequenced in a study of blood T cell repertoires in COVID-19. TCRdb's copy holds only in-frame clones and misses some; the assay was immunoSEQ multiplex PCR. The sample shows 150,000 to 200,000 clones, roughly 87% of them seen only once. The material sequenced was PBMCs or T cells enriched from blood (not recorded which). The receptors derive from a human donor with acute COVID-19. The donor label of this sample is uncertain.

The rearrangement uses TRBV4-1 and TRBJ1-2; 8 bases are a match to TRBD1. The junction had 6 bases not matched to a gene; V was cut back by 2 bases and J by 4 bases. CDR3 size: 15 residues. Germline loops: CDR1 MGHRA, CDR2 YSYEKL. The CDR3 DNA reads TGCGCCAGCAGCCAACCGCGACAGGGGCGCTATGGCTACACCTTC. Translating gives CASSQPRQGRYGYTF.

In this sample, this clone turned up once. The chain recombines TRBV6-5 with TRBJ1-1; the match to TRBD1 covers 7 bases. The CDR3 loop spans 14 amino acids. J lost 10 bases, V lost 0 bases, and 8 bases had no gene match. Looked up from germline, CDR1 is MNHEY and CDR2 is SVGAGI. CDR3 bases: TGTGCCAGCAGTTACTCGGAGGGGGCATTGGCAGCTTTCTTT. Protein: CASSYSEGALAAFF.

In its sample, this clone was seen once. The chain has TRBV4-3 and TRBJ1-5; the D is unclear. Germline CDR1 and CDR2: LGHNA and YSLEER. The germline V and J ends were trimmed by 0 bases and 7 bases, with 16 bases remaining between them. The length of the CDR3 is 16 residues. CDR3 sequence reads: CASSQDLAGGIQPQHF. DNA for the CDR3: TGCGCCAGCAGCCAAGATCTGGCAGGTGGTATCCAGCCCCAGCATTTT.

The rearrangement uses TRBV7-2 and TRBJ1-4, with a possible D match to TRBD1 (5 bases). V dropped 6 bases and J dropped 8 bases, with 25 bases sitting between them. This CDR3 comprises 17 residues. The germline gives CDR1 SGHTA, CDR2 FQGNSA. The CDR3 is CASSRSSGARIGEKLFF. In DNA, the CDR3 is TGTGCCAGCAGTAGATCAAGCGGGGCGCGTATAGGGGAAAAACTGTTTTTT.

The chain carries TRBV15 and TRBJ1-1, with a possible D match to TRBD1 (6 bases). CDR3 length: 17 residues. CDR1 is LNHNV and CDR2 is YYDKDF in the germline V gene (reference sequence). V dropped 5 bases and J dropped 8 bases, with 27 bases sitting between them. The CDR3 region is CATSATGTHIPGGEAFF. DNA of the CDR3: TGTGCCACCAGCGCAACCGGGACACACATCCCCGGGGGGGAAGCTTTCTTT. The full variable domain, in which reference TRBV15 and TRBJ1-1 provide the parts outside the CDR3, is DAMVIQNPRYQVTQFGKPVTLSCSQTLNHNVMYWYQQKSSQAPKLLFHYYDKDFNNEADTPDNFQSRRPNTSFCFLDIRSPGLGDTAMYLCATSATGTHIPGGEAFFGQGTRLTVV.

The chain couples TRBV10-3 to TRBJ2-2; D unresolved. Trimming shortened V by 2 bases and J by 6 bases, and 13 bases separated the two germline ends. Germline V gene lookup returns CDR1 ENHRY and CDR2 SYGVKD. This CDR3 has 15 residues. The CDR3 region is CAISEKVAGAGELFF. DNA of the CDR3: TGTGCCATCAGTGAGAAGGTAGCCGGAGCCGGGGAGCTGTTTTTT.

This chain connects TRBV10-3 to TRBJ2-7; 7 bases line up with TRBD1. After removal of 10 bases from V and 3 bases from J, the junction contained 12 bases not matched to a gene. The CDR3 extends over 14 amino acids. Germline-derived CDR1 and CDR2 are ENHRY and SYGVKD. The chain's CDR3 is CASVRNGTVYEQYF. The CDR3, as DNA: TGTGCCAGCGTAAGGAACGGGACAGTCTACGAGCAGTACTTC.

V and J are TRBV19 and TRBJ1-4; 9 bases map to TRBD1. With 5 bases clipped from V and 8 bases from J, the junction kept 6 bases outside the gene matches. Germline assignment: CDR1 LNHDA and CDR2 SQIVND (reference sequence). This CDR3 is 14 amino acids long. The CDR3 sequence is CASSVQGAAEKLFF. The CDR3 DNA follows: TGTGCCAGTAGTGTACAGGGGGCCGCGGAAAAACTGTTTTTT.

The chain uses TRBV4-3 and TRBJ2-7; perhaps TRBD1 as D (5 bases). Trimming left V 1 base short and J 2 bases short, with 15 bases between. The CDR3 covers 16 residues. The germline V gene has CDR1 LGHNA and CDR2 YSLEER. The DNA of the CDR3 is TGCGCCAGCAGCCAAGCCCCGGACATAGAAGCCTACGAGCAGTACTTC. This sequence encodes CASSQAPDIEAYEQYF.

This chain joins TRBV7-2 and TRBJ1-3; tentatively, D is TRBD1 (6 bases). The CDR3 is 14 amino acids. The V end was cut by 4 bases, the J end by 4 bases, with 11 bases between. The germline CDR1 and CDR2 sequences are SGHTA and FQGNSA. CDR3 in amino acids: CASSYGTLGNTIYF. The CDR3 DNA follows: TGTGCCAGCAGCTACGGGACACTCGGAAACACCATATATTTT.

The chain couples TRBV6-5 to TRBJ1-2; 8 bases line up with TRBD1. V lost 2 bases and J lost 7; bases outside the gene matches: 9. The CDR3 sequence is 15 residues long. Germline V gene lookup returns CDR1 MNHEY and CDR2 SVGAGI. The CDR3 sequence is CASSYGTGGKAGYTF. The DNA for the CDR3 is TGTGCCAGCAGTTACGGAACAGGGGGGAAAGCTGGCTACACCTTC.

J is TRBJ1-1 and V is TRBV4-1; D not certain. This CDR3 spans 16 amino acids. V shed 0 bases and J shed 1 base, with 12 bases lying between them. Germline lookup yields CDR1 MGHRA and CDR2 YSYEKL. CDR3 in amino acids: CASSQDRNRANTEAFF. CDR3 in DNA: TGCGCCAGCAGCCAAGATCGCAACAGAGCGAACACTGAAGCTTTCTTT.

This chain uses TRBV6-5 with TRBJ1-4, with D unresolved. The CDR3 loop spans 14 amino acids. Germline assignment: CDR1 MNHEY and CDR2 SVGAGI. Trimming pared 5 bases from V and 7 bases from J, leaving 14 bases between. The CDR3 DNA sequence: TGTGCCAGCAGTAGCGCTCCCGGCACTGAAAAACTGTTTTTT. The encoded protein is CASSSAPGTEKLFF.

The CDR3 spells CASGYPLGTVNYGYTF. CDR3 DNA sequence: TGTGCTAGTGGTTATCCACTTGGGACAGTTAACTATGGCTACACCTTC. V gene TRBV12-5 combines with J gene TRBJ1-2; 7 bases agree with TRBD1. CDR3 size: 16 residues. Germline V gene data show CDR1 as LGHNT and CDR2 as FRNRAP. The junction had 9 bases not matched to a gene; V was cut back by 4 bases and J by 1 base.

This rearrangement joins TRBV7-8 to TRBJ2-7; D perhaps matches TRBD2 (7 bases). The CDR3 totals 17 residues. Trimming left V 1 base short and J 1 base short, with 17 bases between. Per germline, CDR1 SGHVS and CDR2 FQNEAQ. The CDR3 region is CASSLGPRGAGSYEQYF. CDR3 nucleotide sequence: TGTGCCAGCAGCTTAGGGCCTCGGGGGGCAGGTTCCTACGAGCAGTACTTC.

The chain recombines TRBV2 with TRBJ2-2, with D perhaps matching TRBD2 (7 bases). Germline assignment: CDR1 SNHLY and CDR2 FYNNEI. V shed 2 bases and J shed 7 bases, with 11 bases lying between them. This CDR3 comprises 14 residues. The CDR3 nucleotides read TGTGCCAGCAGTGAAATAGGGGGGGTCGGGGAGCTGTTTTTT. Protein sequence: CASSEIGGVGELFF.

The J gene is TRBJ1-2, the V gene TRBV27; perhaps TRBD1 as D (5 bases). Germline V gives CDR1 MNHEY, CDR2 SMNVEV (reference sequence). Trimming stripped 10 bases from V and 5 bases from J, with 17 bases between. This CDR3 spans 13 amino acids. DNA for the CDR3: TGTGCCACCGCAGGGCCTATGCTGTATGGCTACACCTTC. This encodes CATAGPMLYGYTF.

V is TRBV18 and J is TRBJ1-1, with D possibly matching TRBD1 (5 bases). The V end lost 3 bases, the J end lost 4 bases, and 9 bases lay between the germline ends. The CDR3 extends over 13 amino acids. The V gene's germline CDR1 is KGHSH and CDR2 LQKENI. The CDR3: CASSPQGGTEAFF. The DNA of the CDR3 is TGTGCCAGCTCACCGCAGGGAGGCACTGAAGCTTTCTTT.

V usage is TRBV6-1 and J usage is TRBJ2-7; D ambiguous. Trimming left V 2 bases short and J 1 base short, with 6 bases between. This CDR3 contains 13 residues. CDR1 MNHNS and CDR2 SASEGT come from the germline V gene. The CDR3 bases are TGTGCCAGCAGTGAAAGTCAGTCCTACGAGCAGTACTTC. This sequence encodes CASSESQSYEQYF.

This clone was picked up many times. The V gene is TRBV24-1, the J gene TRBJ2-7; 11 nucleotides line up with TRBD2. Germline V gives CDR1 KGHDR, CDR2 SFDVKD. The CDR3 sequence is 16 residues long. With 5 bases clipped from V and 4 bases from J, the junction kept 9 bases outside the gene matches. CDR3: CATSGNSGGAAYEQYF. The CDR3 DNA sequence: TGTGCCACCAGTGGTAATAGCGGGGGGGCCGCGTACGAGCAGTACTTC.

A remark on this clone: In the same sample, other DNA sequences code for this CDR3. This rearrangement joins TRBV5-4 to TRBJ2-2; D call uncertain. Germline lookup yields CDR1 SGHNT and CDR2 YYREEE (reference sequence). This CDR3 has 15 amino acids. V was clipped by 2 bases and J by 2 bases, with 10 bases between them. The CDR3 bases are TGTGCCAGCAGCTTACGCGCGGATAACACCGGGGAGCTGTTTTTT. It translates to CASSLRADNTGELFF.

CDR3 sequence: CASSSGQGYTGELFF. The CDR3 nucleotides read TGTGCCAGCAGCTCCGGACAGGGGTACACCGGGGAGCTGTTTTTT. J is TRBJ2-2 and V is TRBV7-9, with TRBD1 matching over 9 bases. Germline CDR1 is SEHNR and CDR2 is FQNEAQ (reference sequence). V lost 4 bases to trimming and J lost 3 bases; unmatched junction nucleotides: 3. The CDR3 loop spans 15 amino acids. Based on the CDR3 plus reference TRBV7-9 and TRBJ2-2, the full variable domain is DTGVSQNPRHKITKRGQNVTFRCDPISEHNRLYWYRQTLGQGPEFLTYFQNEAQLEKSRLLSDRFSAERPKGSFSTLEIQRTEQGDSAMYLCASSSGQGYTGELFFGEGSRLTVL.

The rearrangement links TRBV6-5 to TRBJ1-2; 8 bases fit TRBD1. The trim removed 6 bases at V and 4 bases at J, leaving 1 base unmatched. CDR1 and CDR2 (germline): MNHEY, SVGAGI. The CDR3 is made up of 12 amino acids. The CDR3 loop is CASRGTGYGYTF. In nucleotides, the CDR3 is TGTGCCAGCAGGGGGACAGGCTATGGCTACACCTTC.

This chain links TRBV5-4 with TRBJ2-1, with TRBD1 identical over 12 bases. CDR3 length: 14 amino acids. Germline CDR1 is SGHNT and CDR2 is YYREEE (reference sequence). The V gene end was trimmed by 4 bases and the J gene end by 6 bases; junction bases not matched to a gene: 2. CDR3 amino acids: CASSGTGGLNEQFF. The CDR3 coding sequence is TGTGCCAGCAGCGGGACAGGGGGCCTCAATGAGCAGTTCTTC.

CDR3 sequence (DNA): TGTGCCAGCAGCTTAGAGGGTCGCGGGGGGGGCATTAGCTACGAGCAGTACTTC. Its translation: CASSLEGRGGGISYEQYF. V gene TRBV7-2 combines with J gene TRBJ2-7; 9 positions match TRBD2. With 1 base clipped from V and 3 bases from J, the junction kept 13 bases outside the gene matches. The CDR3 spans 18 residues. Germline loops: CDR1 SGHTA, CDR2 FQGNSA. Complete variable domain (other parts from reference TRBV7-2 and TRBJ2-7): GAGVSQSPSNKVTEKGKDVELRCDPISGHTALYWYRQSLGQGLEFLIYFQGNSAPDKSGLPSDRFSAERTGGSVSTLTIQRTQQEDSAVYLCASSLEGRGGGISYEQYFGPGTRLTVT.

The chain links TRBV2 to TRBJ1-2; no definite D call. The CDR3 covers 14 residues. CDR1 SNHLY and CDR2 FYNNEI come from the germline V gene. V was pared by 2 bases and J by 5 bases, with 12 bases between. This chain's CDR3 is CASSEPIWEYGYTF. For the CDR3, the DNA is TGTGCCAGCAGTGAACCTATTTGGGAGTATGGCTACACCTTC.

The chain employs TRBV27 and TRBJ2-1; maybe TRBD2 (5 bases). The CDR3 runs to 16 residues. Germline CDR1 is MNHEY and CDR2 is SMNVEV (reference sequence). The V and J ends lost 4 bases and 3 bases respectively, with 16 bases between them. In DNA, the CDR3 is TGTGCCAGCAGTTCATCCTGGGTGGGGAGCTACAATGAGCAGTTCTTC. Translating it yields CASSSSWVGSYNEQFF.

The V gene is TRBV6-2 or TRBV6-3, the J gene TRBJ2-1; D unclear. Trimming cost V 2 bases and J 2 bases, with 4 bases left between them. The CDR3 is made up of 13 amino acids. Germline CDR1 MNHEY, CDR2 SVGEGT. In DNA form, the CDR3 reads TGTGCCAGCAGTTACGGCCCCTACAATGAGCAGTTCTTC. It yields the protein CASSYGPYNEQFF.